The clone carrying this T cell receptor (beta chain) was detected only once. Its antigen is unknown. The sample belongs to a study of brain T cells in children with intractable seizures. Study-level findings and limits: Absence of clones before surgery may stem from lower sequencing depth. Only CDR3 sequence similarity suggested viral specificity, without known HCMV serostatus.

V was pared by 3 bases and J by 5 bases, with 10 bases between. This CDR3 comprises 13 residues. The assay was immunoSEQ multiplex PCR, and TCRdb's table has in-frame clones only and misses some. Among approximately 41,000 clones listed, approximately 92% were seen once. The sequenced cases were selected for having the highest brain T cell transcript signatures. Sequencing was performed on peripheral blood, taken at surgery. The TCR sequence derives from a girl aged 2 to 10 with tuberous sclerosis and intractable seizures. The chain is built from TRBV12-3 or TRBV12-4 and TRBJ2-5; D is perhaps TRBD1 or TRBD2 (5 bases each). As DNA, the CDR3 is TGTGCCAGCAGTTTGGGGACCCTGGAGACCCAGTACTTC. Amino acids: CASSLGTLETQYF.